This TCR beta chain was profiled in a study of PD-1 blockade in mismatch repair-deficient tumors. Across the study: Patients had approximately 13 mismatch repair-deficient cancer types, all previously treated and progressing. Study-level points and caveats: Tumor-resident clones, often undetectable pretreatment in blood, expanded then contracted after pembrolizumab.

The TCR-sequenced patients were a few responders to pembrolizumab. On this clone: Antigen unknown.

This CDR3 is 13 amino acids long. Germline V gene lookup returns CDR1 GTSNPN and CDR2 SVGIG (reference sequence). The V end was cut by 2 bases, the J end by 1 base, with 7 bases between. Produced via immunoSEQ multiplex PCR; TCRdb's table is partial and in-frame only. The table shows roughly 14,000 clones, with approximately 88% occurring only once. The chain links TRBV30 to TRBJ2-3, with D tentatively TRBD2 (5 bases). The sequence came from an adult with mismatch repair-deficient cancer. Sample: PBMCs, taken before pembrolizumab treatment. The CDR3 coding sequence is TGTGCCTGGAGTACCGGGGGCACAGATACGCAGTATTTT. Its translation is CAWSTGGTDTQYF.